Here is one T cell receptor beta chain with its context. The antigen remains undetermined. V shed 3 bases and J 1 base; nucleotides not matched to a gene: 3. CDR3 length equals 15 residues. CDR1 is SGHTS, CDR2 YDEGEE, per germline. Each subset's genomic DNA was shared equally among a number of immunoSEQ plates. Sorted-subset replicate PCRs used about 180 ng DNA, about 30,000 T cell genomes. Clones were read by immunoSEQ multiplex PCR, and TCRdb kept only the in-frame ones, dropping some. The data contain about 2.5 million clones, roughly 92% of them seen just once; the ten biggest clones take up around 0.4%. The sample is drawn from a study of shared clonotypes between healthy human individuals. Findings and limits, study-wide: Even with large depth, rarefaction showed that sorted-subset sequencing was incomplete. The study found about 5.1% of naive CD4 clonotypes shared across a few donors.

This chain connects TRBV5-8 to TRBJ2-7; 11 bases agree with TRBD1. The receptor's source is a man between 18 and 35 years old in good health. Some clones in this sample may be carry-over from other donors' samples. The sample comprised naive CD4+ T cells from PBMCs. Documented subset: CD45RA+ positively selected. Here the CDR3 reads CASSSGQGASYEQYF. The CDR3 nucleotides are TGTGCCAGCAGCTCCGGACAGGGGGCATCCTACGAGCAGTACTTC.